Listed below are T cell receptor beta chains from one sample, sequenced in a study of molecular identifiers for immune sequencing clone quantification. TCRdb processed the PCR reads anew with MiXCR; each CDR3 protein has one entry. Of around 480,000 distinct CDR3 sequences in the sample, about 21% were seen once. The sample comprised naive CD8+ T cells from blood, with Jurkat cell RNA spiked in. These receptors all come from a human donor in good health. Some libraries in this study had Jurkat cell RNA spiked in. The CDR3 runs from the conserved cysteine through the conserved F or W. D genes are given only for firm matches. Clone size, where shown, is once, few, many, or a class for clones that have expanded.

j_call clone_size v_call d_call cdr3_nt cdr3_aa
TRBJ1-2 few TRBV7-2 . TGTGCCAGCAGCTTAGCATCGGGGGCTAACTATGGCTACACCTTC CASSLASGANYGYTF
TRBJ1-5 few TRBV6-2/TRBV6-3 . TGTGCCAGCATAGGCCGACAAGCTCACAATCAGCCCCAGCATTTT CASIGRQAHNQPQHF
TRBJ1-1 many TRBV6-5 TRBD1 TGTGCCAGCAGTTACTCGACAGGGGGACACGAAGCTTTCTTT CASSYSTGGHEAFF
TRBJ2-7 . TRBV28 . TGTGCCAGCACCCTAAGTCTTGGGGGGAATTACGAGCAGTACTTC CASTLSLGGNYEQYF
TRBJ1-1 . TRBV11-2 TRBD1 TGTGCCAGCAGCTACGACAAGGACAGGGCGATTGGCACTGAAGCTTTCTTT CASSYDKDRAIGTEAFF
TRBJ2-7 many TRBV28 . TGTGCCAGCAGTTCCCCCCTTAGTACTGGCGAGCAGTACTTC CASSSPLSTGEQYF
TRBJ2-5 . TRBV19 TRBD2 TGTGCCAGTAGTGGTACCAAACAGGGATGGGGGACTAGCGGGGGCCAAGAGACCCAGTACTTC CASSGTKQGWGTSGGQETQYF
TRBJ2-7 many TRBV9 TRBD1 TGTGCCAGCAGCCCTTGGGACAGCCATCCCTACGAGCAGTACTTC CASSPWDSHPYEQYF
TRBJ2-7 . TRBV7-9 . TGTGCCAGCAGCTTAGTCAACACCCCGGGGGAGCAGTACTTC CASSLVNTPGEQYF
TRBJ2-7 . TRBV5-6 . TGTGCCAGCAGCTTGATCCAATTTTCGGCCTACGAGCAGTACTTC CASSLIQFSAYEQYF
TRBJ2-7 few TRBV4-3 . TGCGCCAGCAGCCAAGATGGGGTGGGCTCCTACGAGCAGTACTTC CASSQDGVGSYEQYF
TRBJ1-4 many TRBV14 . TGTGCCAGCAGCAACGACAAGGACAGCGGCATGGCTAATGAAAAACTGTTTTTT CASSNDKDSGMANEKLFF
TRBJ1-2 few TRBV30 . TGTGCCTGGAGTGTTCTAATTAATGGCTACACCTTC CAWSVLINGYTF
TRBJ2-1 . TRBV4-3 TRBD2 TGCGCCAGCAGCCAAGATCTTAGCGGGTCCTACAATGAGCAGTTCTTC CASSQDLSGSYNEQFF
TRBJ2-2 few TRBV7-9 . TGTGCCAGCAGCTTAGGCCACCGGACTCCGAACACCGGGGAGCTGTTTTTT CASSLGHRTPNTGELFF
TRBJ2-3 many TRBV7-2 . TGTGCCAGCACCAATGGAGGGGGGGGCACCCTGGACAAGTATTTT CASTNGGGGTLDKYF
TRBJ2-7 . TRBV21-1 . TGTGCCAGCAGCCCACCGGGGACAGGGGGGCTTGGAGGTGAGCAGTACTTC CASSPPGTGGLGGEQYF
TRBJ2-2 . TRBV12-3/TRBV12-4 . TGTGCCAGCAGTTTTACTCCAGGAGAGGGGACCGGGGAGCTGTTTTTT CASSFTPGEGTGELFF
TRBJ1-5 many TRBV9 . TGTGCCAGCAGCGTAGAAGTGTGGCAGCCCCAGCATTTT CASSVEVWQPQHF
TRBJ2-1 . TRBV24-1 . TGTGCCACCAGTGATTACAACCTTTCCCGCACCCCATGGTTGGAGCAGTTCTTC CATSDYNLSRTPWLEQFF
TRBJ2-3 few TRBV9 . TGTGCCAGCAGCGCGCAGTATTTT CASSAQYF
TRBJ2-7 . TRBV5-1 . TGCGCCAGCAGCTTCGCGACAGGCGGGGTGGCGGGCTCCTACGAGCAGTACTTC CASSFATGGVAGSYEQYF
TRBJ2-1 . TRBV19 . TGTGCCAGTAGTATAGCTGGCCGGGGTTGGGTGAATGAGCAGTTCTTC CASSIAGRGWVNEQFF
TRBJ2-4 many TRBV13 . TGTGCCAGCAGACGACAGTACAAAAACATTCAGTACTTC CASRRQYKNIQYF
TRBJ2-1 . TRBV28 . TGTGCCAGCACCCTGCCCCATTCTAGCGAATTTTACAATGAGCAGTTCTTC CASTLPHSSEFYNEQFF
TRBJ2-1 many TRBV7-2 . TGTGCCAGCAGCTTAGTTCCGGTTCTACGGGAGCAGAGCAATGAGCAGTTCTTC CASSLVPVLREQSNEQFF
TRBJ2-3 few TRBV4-1 . TGCGCCAGCAGACTTACTAGGGGCGCAGATACGCAGTATTTT CASRLTRGADTQYF
TRBJ2-5 many TRBV6-2/TRBV6-3 . TGTGCCAGCAGTGTCTCAGAGACCCAGTACTTC CASSVSETQYF
TRBJ2-5 . TRBV20-1 . TGCAGTGCTAGGACAAGCAGGGGTTGGGAGACCCAGTACTTC CSARTSRGWETQYF
TRBJ2-3 . TRBV27 . TGTGCCAGCAGTAGGGCCACAGGGGATACGCAGTATTTT CASSRATGDTQYF
TRBJ2-1 . TRBV11-2 . TGTGCCAGCAACTCATTATCCGGGACATTCGGCTACAATGAGCAGTTCTTC CASNSLSGTFGYNEQFF
TRBJ1-5 few TRBV13 . TGTGCCAGCAGTCGACACCCGGGGCCCCAGCATTTT CASSRHPGPQHF
TRBJ2-7 . TRBV27 . TGTGCCAGCAGTTTAGACGTACCGGTTGGAGTTTACGAGCGGTACTTC CASSLDVPVGVYERYF
TRBJ1-5 many TRBV9 . TGTGCCAGCAGCGTAGGCTTGGATCAGCCCCAGCATTTT CASSVGLDQPQHF
TRBJ2-5 many TRBV29-1 . TGCAGCGTTGAAGCGGCCAGCACGTTGGAGACCCAGTACTTC CSVEAASTLETQYF
TRBJ2-7 few TRBV6-1 . TGTGCCAGCCGATTCTGGACGGGGGACTACGAGCAGTACTTC CASRFWTGDYEQYF
TRBJ2-2 . TRBV20-1 TRBD2 TGCAGTGCTAGAGGACCCCCAAGCGGGGGGGCGGGCGCCGGGGAGCTGTTTTTT CSARGPPSGGAGAGELFF
TRBJ2-2 . TRBV13 . TGTGCCAGCAGCTCAGATAGCGGTAGATTTTCTAACACCGGGGAGCTGTTTTTT CASSSDSGRFSNTGELFF
TRBJ2-7 few TRBV7-3 . TGTGCCAGCAGCTTAACGGGCGGGAAGTACGAGCAGTACTTC CASSLTGGKYEQYF
TRBJ2-5 many TRBV13 TRBD1 TGTGCCAGCAGCTTGGACAGGGGGCGAAGAGAGACCCAGTACTTC CASSLDRGRRETQYF
TRBJ1-5 few TRBV19 . TGTGCCAGTAGTGTTCCAGGGTCGTTTCAGCCCCAGCATTTT CASSVPGSFQPQHF